The clone carrying this T cell receptor (beta chain) was seen a handful of times. With a J-beta primer mix and a sample-barcoded 5' primer, a second PCR ran about 7 to 12 cycles. Each CDR3 protein is one row after TCRdb ran MiXCR on the 5' RACE reads. The sample lists about 1,500,000 distinct CDR3 sequences; approximately 28% were seen once. V was shortened by 4 bases and J by 5 bases, with 11 bases between the two germline ends. Germline CDR1 is SGHTA and CDR2 is FQGNSA. The length of the CDR3 is 13 residues. This record comes from a study of blood T cells in healthy people across ages. The chain recombines TRBV7-2 with TRBJ1-1; D call uncertain. The TCR originated in a woman in her twenties or thirties in good health. What was sequenced was blood. The CDR3 region is CASSSAIYTEAFF. The CDR3 DNA is TGTGCCAGCAGCTCAGCGATCTATACTGAAGCTTTCTTT.